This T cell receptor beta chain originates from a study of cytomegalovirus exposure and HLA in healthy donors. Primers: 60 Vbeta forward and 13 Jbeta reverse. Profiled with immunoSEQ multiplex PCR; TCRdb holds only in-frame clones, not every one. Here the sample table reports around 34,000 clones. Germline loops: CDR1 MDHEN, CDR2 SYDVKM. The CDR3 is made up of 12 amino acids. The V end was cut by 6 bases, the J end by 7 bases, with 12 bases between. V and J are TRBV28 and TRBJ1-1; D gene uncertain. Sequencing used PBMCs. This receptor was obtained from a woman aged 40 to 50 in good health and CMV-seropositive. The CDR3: CASRVEQLEAFF. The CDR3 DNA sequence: TGTGCCAGCAGAGTGGAACAGCTTGAAGCTTTCTTT.